These 27 T cell receptor beta chains share one sample of origin, sequenced in a study of tumor and adjacent non-tumor tissue in lung cancer. The template was RNA from unsorted bulk tissue. Distant lung tissue was collected more than 3 cm away from the tumor edge. A modified ARM-PCR protocol with three rounds of nested PCR amplified TCRbeta. TCRdb re-called the multiplex PCR reads through MiXCR, storing one row per CDR3 protein. The sample holds about 50,000 distinct CDR3 sequences; about 80% are singletons and the top ten take roughly 25%. Material: distant non-tumor lung tissue. These receptors came from an older woman with non-small cell lung cancer.

About this clonotype: A single base separates this from a much larger clone, so it may be a read error. J is TRBJ2-7 and V is TRBV28; 9 nucleotides line up with TRBD1. The trim removed 5 bases at V and 0 bases at J, leaving 5 bases unmatched. Per the germline V gene, CDR1 is MDHEN and CDR2 is SYDVKM. The CDR3 covers 15 residues. The CDR3 region has the DNA TGTGCCAGCAGTCCTCAGGGACAGGGCTCCTACGAGCAGTACTTC. Its protein is CASSPQGQGSYEQYF.

To note about this clonotype: This is likely a read error, given that the CDR3 carries no conserved phenylalanine or tryptophan at its end. This chain links TRBV12-3 or TRBV12-4 with TRBJ1-5, with a possible D match to TRBD1 (6 bases). V was pared by 8 bases and J by 3 bases, with 17 bases between. CDR3 length: 15 residues. CDR3 nucleotides: TGTGCCAGCGGTTCAGGCGGACAGAACAATCAGCCCCAGCATTTA. Translation: CASGSGGQNNQPQHL.

The genes are TRBV7-2 and TRBJ2-5, with TRBD1 identical over 11 bases. CDR1 is SGHTA, CDR2 FQGNSA, per germline. This CDR3 is 16 amino acids long. J was trimmed by 9 bases and V by 1 base; bases with no gene match: 10. The CDR3 is CASSLGVGGDRGAQYF. The CDR3 nucleotides are TGTGCCAGCAGCTTAGGCGTAGGAGGGGACAGGGGGGCCCAGTACTTC.

The chain recombines TRBV7-2 with TRBJ2-3, with TRBD2 matching 12 bases. CDR3 length: 16 amino acids. V shed 8 bases, J shed 5 bases, and the junction held 11 bases outside the gene matches. Germline CDR1 reads SGHTA; CDR2 reads FQGNSA. CDR3 sequence (DNA): TGTGCCAGCCAAATCCTAGCGGGGGGGCCCGTAGATACGCAGTATTTT. Translating it yields CASQILAGGPVDTQYF.

The rearrangement links TRBV4-3 to TRBJ1-4, with a tentative D call TRBD1 (5 bases). Trimming took off 1 base at V and 8 bases at J, with 17 bases between the two ends. The CDR3 covers 16 residues. Germline V CDR1 and CDR2: LGHNA, YSLEER. CDR3 sequence: CASSQGVRRGLEKLFF. The CDR3 region has the DNA TGCGCCAGCAGCCAAGGAGTGCGACGGGGGTTAGAAAAACTGTTTTTT.

About this clonotype: One junction end does not reproduce the germline sequence, and a read error may be involved. CDR3 loop: CASNYTHQRVNTGELFF. In nucleotides, the CDR3 is TGTGCCAGCAATTACACCCACCAGAGGGTCAACACCGGGGAGCTGTTTTTT. The chain uses TRBV6-2 or TRBV6-3 and TRBJ2-2, with D maybe TRBD2 (5 bases). Germline CDR1 and CDR2: MNHEY and SVGEGT. The CDR3 spans 17 residues.

On this clonotype itself: This could be a read error, since a much larger clone is one nucleotide away. The chain carries TRBV20-1 and TRBJ2-1, with D possibly matching TRBD2 (6 bases). The CDR3 covers 13 residues. CDR1 DFQATT and CDR2 SNEGSKA come from the germline V gene (reference sequence). CDR3 nucleotide sequence: TGCAGTGCGAATAGCGGCTACTACAATGAGCAGATCTTC. This codes for CSANSGYYNEQIF.

Worth noting for this clonotype: A much larger clone sits a single nucleotide away, making a read error possible. The chain combines TRBV5-6 with TRBJ2-7; no firm D call. The CDR3 is 11 amino acids. The V gene lost 2 bases and the J gene lost 10 bases, with 10 bases spanning the gap. Germline lookup yields CDR1 SGHDT and CDR2 YYEEEE. The CDR3 nucleotides read TGTGCCAGCAGCTTTCTTGACCGACAGTACTTC. It encodes CASSFLDRQYF.

On this clonotype itself: The junction differs from germline at one of its ends, possibly a read error. The chain has TRBV11-3 and TRBJ2-7; perhaps TRBD2 as D (5 bases). The CDR3 loop spans 14 amino acids. In germline, CDR1 is SGHNT, CDR2 YENEEA. CDR3 sequence reads: CASGLDTGTYKQYF. The CDR3 nucleotides read TGCGCCAGCGGCTTAGATACGGGAACCTACAAGCAGTACTTC. Drawing the rest from reference TRBV11-3 and TRBJ2-7, the complete variable domain is EAGVVQSPRYKIIEKKQPVAFWCNPISGHNTLYWYLQNLGQGPELLIRYENEEAVDDSQLPKDRFSAERLKGVDSTLKIQPAELGDSAVYLCASGLDTGTYKQYFGPGTRLTVT.

Regarding this clonotype: Compared with germline, one end of the junction differs, possibly owing to a read error. J is TRBJ2-7 and V is TRBV6-5, with D perhaps matching TRBD2 (5 bases). From germline, CDR1 is MNHEY and CDR2 SVGAGI. This CDR3 spans 13 amino acids. In DNA, the CDR3 is TGTACCAGCAGTTATTACCGGGGAAACGATCAGTACTTC. This gives the protein CTSSYYRGNDQYF.

About this clonotype: Germline and junction disagree at one end, which may indicate a read error. The chain has TRBV6-1 and TRBJ1-1, with TRBD1 as a possible D gene (6 bases). This CDR3 has 13 residues. From germline, CDR1 is MNHNS and CDR2 SASEGT. The CDR3 nucleotides read TGTTCCAGCTGTGAATATTCGGGGGCAGATGCTTTCTTT. Translated, it gives CSSCEYSGADAFF.

Details on this clonotype: A read error is likely, as this CDR3 ends without the conserved phenylalanine or tryptophan. The chain employs TRBV5-6 and TRBJ2-1; 11 bases agree with TRBD2. Germline V gene data show CDR1 as SGHDT and CDR2 as YYEEEE. V dropped 1 base and J dropped 1; count of bases not matched to a gene: 4. This CDR3 contains 17 residues. CDR3 nucleotides: TGTGCCAGCAGCTTGTCTAGCGGGGGGAGATCCTACAATGAGCAGTTCTTA. Its protein product is CASSLSSGGRSYNEQFL.

The count of this clonotype is one. The J gene is TRBJ2-5, the V gene TRBV12-3 or TRBV12-4; D possibly corresponds to TRBD2 (6 bases). V lost 7 bases to trimming and J lost 5 bases, with 8 bases between them. The CDR3 is 11 residues long. The CDR3 DNA follows: TGTGCCAGCATCCGGGGGGAGACCCAGTACTTC. Its translation is CASIRGETQYF.

Turning to this clonotype: This may be a read error, as it is one base from a much larger clone. Since no conserved phenylalanine or tryptophan closes the CDR3, a read error is the likely cause. The genes are TRBV20-1 and TRBJ2-1; 8 nucleotides align to TRBD2. Trimming removed 4 bases from V and 2 bases from J; junction bases left unmatched: 7. Per the germline V gene, CDR1 is DFQATT and CDR2 is SNEGSKA (reference sequence). The CDR3 runs to 15 residues. The chain's CDR3 is CSAKAGDVTYNEQFL. CDR3 in DNA: TGCAGTGCTAAAGCGGGAGACGTCACCTACAATGAGCAGTTCTTG.

The gene calls are TRBV11-3 and TRBJ2-3; no reliable D call. Germline CDR1 and CDR2: SGHNT and YENEEA. Trimming left V 4 bases short and J 11 bases short, with 13 bases between. The CDR3 is 12 residues long. The DNA of the CDR3 is TGTGCCAGCAGCTCCGACACATATATGCAGTATTTT. Its protein product is CASSSDTYMQYF.

A word on this clonotype: Germline and junction disagree at one end, which may indicate a read error. This chain uses TRBV11-2 with TRBJ1-5; possibly TRBD1 for D (5 bases). The germline CDR1 and CDR2 sequences are SGHAT and FQNNGV. The CDR3 consists of 14 residues. The CDR3 sequence is CASSFWGYNQPQHF. The DNA for the CDR3 is TGTGCCAGTAGCTTTTGGGGGTACAATCAGCCCCAGCATTTT.

The CDR3 region has the DNA TGCGCTACCAGCCAAGAGGTGGGGAGGATGGGTACGCAGTATTTT. It specifies CATSQEVGRMGTQYF. The chain joins TRBV4-3 to TRBJ2-3; weak D call: TRBD2 (6 bases). The CDR3 length is 15 residues. The germline gives CDR1 LGHNA, CDR2 YSLEER.

As to this clonotype: A read error may account for a junction end that differs from germline. V usage is TRBV4-3 and J usage is TRBJ2-1; possibly TRBD1 or TRBD2 for D (5 bases each). Germline CDR1 and CDR2: LGHNA and YSLEER. The CDR3 sequence is 15 residues long. The CDR3 here is CPSSQDPWGMNEQFF. The CDR3 nucleotides are TGCCCCAGCAGCCAAGATCCATGGGGGATGAATGAGCAGTTCTTC.

On this clonotype itself: A junction end diverges from the germline sequence, so it may reflect a read error. The chain couples TRBV11-3 to TRBJ2-3; possibly TRBD1 or TRBD2 for D (5 bases each). Germline V CDR1 and CDR2: SGHNT, YENEEA. The CDR3 runs 14 residues. The CDR3 spells CVSSFGGPSDTQYF. As DNA, the CDR3 is TGTGTCAGCAGCTTTGGGGGACCATCAGATACGCAGTATTTT.

Note on this clonotype: At one boundary the junction diverges from the germline segment, which might be a read error. The chain recombines TRBV12-3 or TRBV12-4 with TRBJ2-7; D tentatively reads TRBD1 or TRBD2 (5 bases each). CDR3 size: 18 residues. CDR3 amino acids: CACSSLYPTTFTGGVQYF. DNA for the CDR3: TGTGCCTGCAGTTCGCTCTATCCCACCACTTTTACAGGAGGTGTGCAGTACTTC.

V usage is TRBV10-3 and J usage is TRBJ2-3; 9 nucleotides align to TRBD2. After removal of 6 bases from V and 3 bases from J, the junction contained 16 bases not matched to a gene. This CDR3 has 18 residues. Germline V gene sequence: CDR1 ENHRY, CDR2 SYGVKD. The CDR3 reads CAIRGTPGLAGGTDTQYF. The CDR3 DNA reads TGTGCCATCAGGGGGACCCCGGGACTAGCAGGGGGAACAGATACGCAGTATTTT.

This clonotype was counted many times. The chain links TRBV20-1 to TRBJ2-7; possibly TRBD1 or TRBD2 for D (5 bases each). CDR3 length: 13 amino acids. Germline-derived CDR1 and CDR2 are DFQATT and SNEGSKA (reference sequence). Between the trimmed V and J ends, which lost 3 bases and 2 bases, there was a span of 11 bases. CDR3: CSASLGPPYEQYF. CDR3 nucleotide sequence: TGCAGTGCTAGCCTGGGACCACCCTACGAGCAGTACTTC.

The V call is TRBV4-1, the J call TRBJ1-4; D may be TRBD1 (5 bases). This CDR3 is 16 amino acids long. Per the germline V gene, CDR1 is MGHRA and CDR2 is YSYEKL. Deletions cut 0 bases from V and 7 bases from J, with 15 bases between. The CDR3 DNA reads TGCGCCAGCAGCCAAGATCAGACGGGGCGATCTGAAAAACTGTTTTTT. Encoded protein: CASSQDQTGRSEKLFF.

This clonotype has at least ten counts. The rearrangement joins TRBV5-1 to TRBJ2-5; D unclear. The V end lost 0 bases, the J end lost 1 base, and 7 bases lay between the germline ends. The CDR3 covers 14 residues. Germline CDR1 SGHRS, CDR2 YFSETQ. The CDR3 DNA follows: TGCGCCAGCAGCTTGGCCTACAGCCAAGAGACCCAGTACTTC. Its protein product is CASSLAYSQETQYF.

Only one count was recorded for this clonotype. No conserved phenylalanine or tryptophan ends this CDR3, so it is likely a read error. This rearrangement joins TRBV6-1 to TRBJ1-6; D call uncertain. The CDR3 sequence is 14 residues long. Germline CDR1 reads MNHNS; CDR2 reads SASEGT. CDR3 sequence: CTSSKIEVNSPLHY. CDR3 nucleotides: TGTACCAGCAGCAAAATCGAGGTTAATTCACCCCTCCACTAT.

CDR3 coding DNA: TGTGCCAGCATCTGGGGTATGAACACTGAAGCTTTCTTT. It is translated as CASIWGMNTEAFF. V is TRBV7-3 and J is TRBJ1-1; D ambiguous. The CDR3 has 13 amino acids. Germline CDR1 is SGHTA and CDR2 is FQGTGA. V shed 7 bases and J shed 0 bases, with 9 bases lying between them.

Only one count was recorded for this clonotype. Compared with germline, one end of the junction differs, possibly owing to a read error. The gene calls are TRBV5-4 and TRBJ2-3; D unclear. Germline V gives CDR1 SGHNT, CDR2 YYREEE (reference sequence). CDR3 length: 14 residues. The CDR3 is CATSAARPIDTQYF. The CDR3 nucleotides read TGTGCCACCAGCGCAGCTAGACCCATAGATACGCAGTATTTT.